This T cell receptor beta chain was obtained from a study of blood T cell repertoires in COVID-19. Overall study: Samples came from the United States, Italy and Spain, spanning acute and convalescent COVID-19. The analysed material was cDNA or gDNA that came from T cells, B-cell-depleted T cells, or PBMCs.

Trimming cost V 2 bases and J 4 bases; bases outside gene matches: 8. The germline gives CDR1 SGHRS, CDR2 YFSETQ. The CDR3 extends over 15 amino acids. Data came from immunoSEQ multiplex PCR; TCRdb stores just in-frame clones and leaves some out. The sample consists of 61,000 or so clones, roughly 86% of them appearing once. The specimen was peripheral blood. This chain uses TRBV5-1 with TRBJ2-5, with TRBD1 identical over 7 bases. The TCR comes from a woman between 50 and 59 years old with active or convalescent COVID-19. This CDR3 reads CASSLGTVTRETQYF. The CDR3 bases are TGCGCCAGCAGCTTAGGGACAGTAACAAGAGAGACCCAGTACTTC.